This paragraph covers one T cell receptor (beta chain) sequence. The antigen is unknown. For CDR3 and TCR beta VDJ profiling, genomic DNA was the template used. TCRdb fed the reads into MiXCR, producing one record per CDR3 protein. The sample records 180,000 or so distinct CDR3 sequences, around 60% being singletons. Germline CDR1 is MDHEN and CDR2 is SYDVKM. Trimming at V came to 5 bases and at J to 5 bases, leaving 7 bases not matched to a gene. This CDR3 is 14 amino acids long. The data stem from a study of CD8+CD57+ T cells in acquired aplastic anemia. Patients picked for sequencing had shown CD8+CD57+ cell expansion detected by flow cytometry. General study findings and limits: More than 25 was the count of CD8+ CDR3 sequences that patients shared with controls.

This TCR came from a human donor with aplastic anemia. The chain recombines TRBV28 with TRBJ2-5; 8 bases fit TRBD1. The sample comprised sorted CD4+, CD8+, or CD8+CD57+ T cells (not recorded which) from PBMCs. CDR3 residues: CASSETGVRETQYF. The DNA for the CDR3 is TGTGCCAGCAGTGAGACAGGGGTTCGCGAGACCCAGTACTTC.